A single TCR beta chain is shown here with its context. Its antigen is undetermined. The data were taken from a study of Graves' ophthalmopathy and Graves' hyperthyroidism. Findings and caveats of the study: Among thyroid clonotypes expanded above 0.001 frequency, most also appeared in blood.

Amplification targeted the TCR beta CDR3 regions, with RNA transcripts as the source material. Second-round multiplex PCR came after a first-round RT-PCR that employed HTBI primers. MiXCR, applied by TCRdb to the multiplex PCR reads, yields one record per CDR3 protein. Among over a million distinct CDR3 sequences listed, 36% were seen once. Clinical symptoms and serum thyroxine were used for diagnosis; TRAb, thyroid ultrasound and orbital computed tomography were also relied on. The CDR3 is 14 amino acids. Deletions cut 5 bases from V and 2 bases from J, with 12 bases between. From germline, CDR1 is MNHEY and CDR2 SVGAGI.

The specimen sequenced was peripheral blood or thyroid tissue (not recorded which). V and J are TRBV6-5 and TRBJ2-5, with a tentative D call TRBD1 (5 bases). The TCR was taken from an adult man with Graves' hyperthyroidism. CDR3 protein: CASSDDRAQETQYF. CDR3 in DNA: TGTGCCAGCAGTGACGACAGAGCTCAAGAGACCCAGTACTTC.